These 26 T cell receptor beta chains share one sample of origin, sequenced in a study of tumor-infiltrating lymphocytes in primary liver carcinoma listed by TCRdb under 2017. TCRdb records Illumina HiSeq 2500 as the sequencer. TCRbeta-specific cDNA was reverse-transcribed from about 500 ng total RNA using a constant-region primer and ProtoScript II reverse transcriptase. Construction of the TCRbeta libraries relied on three nested rounds of multiplex PCR, following a slightly modified ARM-PCR procedure. The first two PCR rounds used multiplex TRBV1-TRBV30 forward primers with a Cbeta reverse primer, each for approximately 11 cycles. TCRdb passed the public sequencing reads through fastp at Q25 and MiXCR, retaining productive beta sequences. Each CDR3 protein appears once, grouped with its most common genes and DNA. The sample contains about 110,000 distinct CDR3 sequences, less than 80% of them found a single time. Roughly 9% of the sample is in the top ten clones.

Without any cell sorting, total RNA and DNA were extracted together from roughly 21-30 mg of bulk tissue using the AllPrep DNA/RNA mini kit. Sequenced: liver tumor tissue from sampling region 1. Per the publication, the cell subset or site label means: tumor region T1, superior pole. These receptors were obtained from a woman aged 60-75 years with primary liver carcinoma and hepatitis B virus infection.

Note on this clonotype: Relative to the germline gene, one junction end is altered; a read error may explain this. V usage is TRBV11-2 and J usage is TRBJ2-7; the match to TRBD2 covers 7 bases. This CDR3 spans 16 amino acids. Germline assignment: CDR1 SGHAT and CDR2 FQNNGV. In nucleotides, the CDR3 is TGTGCCATCAGCTTAGGATCCGGGGCTAGCGGCTACGAGCAGTACTTC. It translates to CAISLGSGASGYEQYF. Complete variable domain (other parts from reference TRBV11-2 and TRBJ2-7): EAGVAQSPRYKIIEKRQSVAFWCNPISGHATLYWYQQILGQGPKLLIQFQNNGVVDDSQLPKDRFSAERLKGVDSTLKIQPAKLEDSAVYLCAISLGSGASGYEQYFGPGTRLTVT.

As regards this clonotype: This may be a read error, as it is one base from a much larger clone. The rearrangement joins TRBV30 to TRBJ2-1; perhaps D is TRBD1 or TRBD2 (5 bases each). V shed 3 bases and J shed 7 bases, with 16 bases lying between them. Germline values: CDR1 GTSNPN, CDR2 SVGIG (reference sequence). The CDR3 covers 14 residues. The CDR3: CAWRPGRLKNEQFF. The CDR3 coding sequence is TGTGCCTGGAGACCGGGACGGCTAAAAAATGAGCAGTTCTTC.

The rearrangement links TRBV29-1 to TRBJ1-2, with D possibly TRBD1 on 6 matching bases. The length of the CDR3 is 15 residues. Trimming pared 7 bases from V and 7 bases from J, leaving 25 bases between. Germline V gene lookup returns CDR1 SQVTM and CDR2 ANQGSEA. CDR3 coding DNA: TGCAGCGCCAACGGGGGGCCGCGGGGTAAATGTGGCTACACCTTC. It codes for CSANGGPRGKCGYTF.

To note about this clonotype: Given a much more abundant clone one base away, this may be a read error. The chain is built from TRBV12-3 or TRBV12-4 and TRBJ2-2; tentative D call: TRBD1 (6 bases). There are 14 residues in the CDR3. CDR3 sequence reads: CASSWGHPSGVLFF. CDR3 nucleotide sequence: TGTGCCAGCAGTTGGGGACATCCCTCAGGGGTGCTGTTTTTT.

In the case of this clonotype: A much larger clone differs by one base, so this may be a read error. The chain employs TRBV10-3 and TRBJ1-1, with 8 bases fitting TRBD1. The CDR3 covers 14 residues. Germline lookup yields CDR1 ENHRY and CDR2 SYGVKD. J lost 1 base, V lost 10 bases, and 8 bases had no gene match. CDR3 coding DNA: TGTGCCACCAGACTGGACAGGGCGAACACTGAAGCTTTCTTT. Translating it yields CATRLDRANTEAFF.

Notes on this clonotype: With a much larger clone just one base away, this may be a read error. The rearrangement links TRBV29-1 to TRBJ2-7, with D perhaps TRBD2 (6 bases). Per the germline V gene, CDR1 is SQVTM and CDR2 is ANQGSEA. This CDR3 is built from 12 residues. In DNA form, the CDR3 reads TGCAGCGTTGAAGATGGGGGGTGCTATCGGGACTTC. Encoded protein: CSVEDGGCYRDF.

The chain joins TRBV24-1 to TRBJ2-2; D might be TRBD1 (6 bases). Germline V CDR1 and CDR2: KGHDR, SFDVKD. The CDR3 length is 16 residues. Between the trimmed V and J ends, which lost 4 bases and 2 bases, there was a span of 13 bases. CDR3 protein: CATSDLGHLNTGELFF. In DNA form, the CDR3 reads TGTGCCACCAGTGACTTGGGACATCTCAACACCGGGGAGCTGTTTTTT.

Only a few counts were recorded for this clonotype. The chain combines TRBV2 with TRBJ1-5; TRBD1 matches at 10 bases. V shed 6 bases and J 6 bases; nucleotides not matched to a gene: 5. Germline V gene lookup returns CDR1 SNHLY and CDR2 FYNNEI. The CDR3 runs 14 residues. The CDR3 spells CASRDRGEGQPQHF. In DNA, the CDR3 is TGTGCCAGCAGGGACAGGGGGGAGGGTCAGCCCCAGCATTTT.

The genes are TRBV10-3 and TRBJ2-2, with a possible D match to TRBD1 (6 bases). CDR3 size: 13 residues. Deletions cut 7 bases from V and 6 bases from J, with 12 bases between. Per germline, CDR1 ENHRY and CDR2 SYGVKD. The CDR3 loop is CAIKPGEAGELFF. Written as DNA, the CDR3 is TGTGCCATCAAACCAGGGGAAGCCGGGGAGCTGTTTTTT.

Remarks on this clonotype: One junction end does not reproduce the germline sequence, and a read error may be involved. This chain connects TRBV11-1 to TRBJ1-1; D not resolved. The CDR3 spans 14 residues. Per the germline V gene, CDR1 is SGHAT and CDR2 is FQDESV (reference sequence). The CDR3 sequence is CASSLRRWNTEAFF. The CDR3 nucleotides read TGTGCCAGCAGCTTGCGGAGGTGGAACACAGAAGCTTTCTTT.

This clonotype was detected ten times or more. The chain combines TRBV6-1 with TRBJ2-1, with TRBD2 identical over 11 bases. The length of the CDR3 is 16 residues. V dropped 3 bases and J dropped 2; count of bases not matched to a gene: 3. CDR1 is MNHNS, CDR2 SASEGT, per germline. CDR3 DNA sequence: TGTGCCAGCAGTGATCCGGGACTAGCGGCCTACAATGAGCAGTTCTTC. Translating gives CASSDPGLAAYNEQFF.

This clonotype was recorded a few times. J is TRBJ2-7 and V is TRBV5-1, with D perhaps TRBD1 (6 bases). The CDR3 extends over 14 amino acids. Germline V gene sequence: CDR1 SGHRS, CDR2 YFSETQ. Trimming took 5 bases from V and 4 from J, leaving 16 bases between them. The CDR3 loop is CASSLQGSVYEQYF. CDR3 sequence (DNA): TGCGCCAGCAGTCTTCAGGGGTCCGTATACGAGCAGTACTTC.

Regarding this clonotype: Mismatch with germline at one junction end may stem from a read error. The chain carries TRBV6-5 and TRBJ1-1, with D maybe TRBD1 (5 bases). CDR1 is MNHEY, CDR2 SVGAGI, per germline. CDR3 size: 13 residues. The CDR3 sequence: CASNPGVNTDAFF. For the CDR3, the DNA is TGTGCCAGCAACCCGGGGGTTAACACTGATGCTTTCTTT.

To note about this clonotype: One junction end does not reproduce the germline sequence, and a read error may be involved. This chain links TRBV11-1 with TRBJ2-7; D is unclear. The J call is uncertain, as TRBJ2-1 better fits the DNA end. The CDR3 spans 15 residues. Germline V gives CDR1 SGHAT, CDR2 FQDESV (reference sequence). CDR3 protein: CTSSPRATPYYEQFF. DNA for the CDR3: TGTACCAGCAGCCCCCGGGCCACACCTTACTACGAGCAGTTCTTC.

This clonotype was picked up one time. At one end, the junction sequence differs from germline, possibly due to a read error. The chain uses TRBV11-3 and TRBJ2-3; 8 positions match TRBD2. Germline lookup yields CDR1 SGHNT and CDR2 YENEEA. This CDR3 is 14 amino acids long. CDR3 sequence: CVSSFRTSIDTQYF. In DNA, the CDR3 is TGTGTCAGTAGCTTCAGGACTAGCATAGATACGCAGTATTTT.

The genes are TRBV4-1 and TRBJ2-5; D may be TRBD1 or TRBD2 (5 bases each). Germline V CDR1 and CDR2: MGHRA, YSYEKL. V gave up 2 bases and J gave up 10 bases, with 20 bases separating them. The CDR3 loop spans 15 amino acids. Written as DNA, the CDR3 is TGCGCCAGCAGCCAACCTAGCTACGGACAAGGGATCCAGTACTTC. Residues: CASSQPSYGQGIQYF.

This clonotype has just one count. At one of its ends the junction is not consistent with the germline gene, which may arise from a read error. The V call is TRBV4-2, the J call TRBJ1-6; D may be TRBD1 (5 bases). Germline values: CDR1 LGHNA, CDR2 YNFKEQ. The CDR3 length is 14 residues. The CDR3 loop reads CARSQGGDASPLHF. CDR3 nucleotide sequence: TGTGCCAGGAGCCAAGGAGGGGACGCTTCGCCCCTCCACTTT.

V gene TRBV29-1 combines with J gene TRBJ2-5, with 7 positions matching TRBD1. Germline V CDR1 and CDR2: SQVTM, ANQGSEA. This CDR3 is 13 amino acids long. CDR3 region: CGARGQVGETQYF. CDR3 coding DNA: TGCGGCGCCCGTGGACAGGTCGGGGAGACCCAGTACTTC.

Comments on this clonotype: A read error may account for a junction end that differs from germline. The V call is TRBV11-2, the J call TRBJ2-7; 9 nucleotides line up with TRBD1. The CDR3 sequence is 14 residues long. Germline V gene data show CDR1 as SGHAT and CDR2 as FQNNGV. DNA of the CDR3: TGTGCCAACAGCTCGGGACAGGGAACCTATAAGCAGTACTTC. Amino acids: CANSSGQGTYKQYF.

This clonotype was observed once. A junction boundary mismatches the germline segment, possibly from a read error. The CDR3 DNA sequence: TGTGCCAGCAGCTGGACCATGGGTGCTGAAGCTCTCTTT. This gives the protein CASSWTMGAEALF. The V call is TRBV11-2, the J call TRBJ1-1, with D hard to call. This CDR3 spans 13 amino acids. CDR1 SGHAT and CDR2 FQNNGV come from the germline V gene.

With regard to this clonotype: The junction does not match germline at one end; this may be a read error. This rearrangement joins TRBV11-2 to TRBJ1-2, with D unclear. Germline-derived CDR1 and CDR2 are SGHAT and FQNNGV. The CDR3 length is 14 residues. Written as DNA, the CDR3 is TGTGCCAGCAGCTTAGATTGGGCTAACTGTGGCTACGCCTTC. Its translation: CASSLDWANCGYAF. Combining the CDR3 with reference TRBV11-2 and TRBJ1-2 gives the whole variable domain EAGVAQSPRYKIIEKRQSVAFWCNPISGHATLYWYQQILGQGPKLLIQFQNNGVVDDSQLPKDRFSAERLKGVDSTLKIQPAKLEDSAVYLCASSLDWANCGYAFGSGTRLTVV.

Notes on this clonotype: This clone may be a read error of a much larger clone one base away. This chain joins TRBV6-6 and TRBJ2-6, with TRBD2 matching over 7 bases. Germline-derived CDR1 and CDR2 are MNHNY and SVGAGI (reference sequence). This CDR3 contains 15 residues. The CDR3 sequence: CASSQRGSGGNVLTF. The DNA of the CDR3 is TGTGCCAGCAGCCAGCGGGGCTCTGGGGGCAACGTCCTGACTTTC.

This CDR3 reads CATLAVGTDTQYF. DNA for the CDR3: TGTGCCACCCTAGCGGTAGGGACAGATACGCAGTATTTT. This chain links TRBV10-3 with TRBJ2-3; TRBD2 aligns across 7 bases. CDR1 ENHRY and CDR2 SYGVKD come from the germline V gene. Losses at the gene ends were 10 bases for V and 3 bases for J; bases not matched to a gene: 7. This CDR3 has 13 amino acids.

This chain joins TRBV24-1 and TRBJ2-7; D remains ambiguous. CDR3 length: 13 amino acids. V shed 4 bases and J shed 8 bases, with 14 bases lying between them. Germline values: CDR1 KGHDR, CDR2 SFDVKD. The DNA for the CDR3 is TGTGCCACCAGTGACGCGAACAGATACAAGCAGTACTTC. It is translated as CATSDANRYKQYF.

The count of this clonotype is one. V is TRBV10-3 and J is TRBJ2-7; D possibly corresponds to TRBD2 (6 bases). Per germline, CDR1 ENHRY and CDR2 SYGVKD. The CDR3 covers 15 residues. Between the trimmed V and J ends, which lost 0 bases and 6 bases, there was a span of 15 bases. The CDR3 loop reads CAISESTTGRGEQYF. CDR3 nucleotides: TGTGCCATCAGTGAGTCAACTACCGGGCGGGGCGAGCAGTACTTC.

This clonotype was counted ten times or more. DNA for the CDR3: TGCAGCGTTGATGGGACAGGGGGCCACGAGCAGTACTTC. This translates into CSVDGTGGHEQYF. The chain links TRBV29-1 to TRBJ2-7, with 12 bases identical to TRBD1. Losses at the gene ends were 3 bases for V and 5 bases for J; bases not matched to a gene: 2. The CDR3 contains 13 residues. In germline, CDR1 is SQVTM, CDR2 ANQGSEA.